This T cell receptor beta chain is drawn from a study of response to subunit inactivated influenza vaccine. In TCRdb, the RT-PCR reads were re-called with MiXCR into one record per CDR3 protein. The data show more than 500,000 distinct CDR3 sequences, over 9% seen once. In germline, CDR1 is SGHTA, CDR2 FQGNSA. The V segment lost 7 bases and the J segment 4 bases; nucleotides outside the gene matches: 5. The CDR3 consists of 14 residues. Study conclusions and caveats: The authors put forward the suggestion that each seasonal influenza vaccination may bring in only a limited number of new T cells.

About this clonotype itself: What it binds is unknown.

This sample also appeared in a second study, on T cells expressing NK-cell markers. That report adds: Libraries used 5'RACE template switching adding universal primer site and UMIs. No clear determination of HCMV specificity was made for expanded NKG2C+ T cell clones.

The specimen was PBMCs from blood, collected on the day of vaccination. The genes are TRBV7-2 and TRBJ2-1; 9 bases fit TRBD2. The sequence was collected from a man aged 45-65 years who received an inactivated influenza vaccine. In DNA form, the CDR3 reads TGTGCCAGCAAGGGACTAGCAGCTTACAATGAGCAGTTCTTC. Protein: CASKGLAAYNEQFF.